This is a list of T cell receptor beta chains from one sample in a study of blood T cell repertoires in COVID-19. Profiled with immunoSEQ multiplex PCR; TCRdb holds only in-frame clones, not every one. The top ten hold about 4% of the sample, which has 200,000 to 250,000 clones, around nine tenths seen once. Sequencing was done on a sample of PBMCs or T cells enriched from blood (not recorded which). The receptors derive from a woman aged 25 to 45 who had recovered from COVID-19. The CDR3 runs from the conserved cysteine through the conserved F or W. A D gene is named only where the DNA matches it firmly. Where a row states a size, it is once, few, many or the class of an expanded clone; other rows omit it.

CDR3aa | CDR3nt | d_gene | v_gene | abundance | j_gene
CASSYPGGNREKLFF | TGTGCCAGCAGTTATCCGGGGGGGAATAGGGAAAAACTGTTTTTT | . | TRBV28 | . | TRBJ1-4
CANTGADSGNTIYF | TGTGCCAACACAGGTGCCGACTCTGGAAACACCATATATTTT | . | TRBV2 | . | TRBJ1-3
CASSQVYRGGSGNTIYF | TGCGCCAGCAGCCAAGTATACCGCGGTGGCTCTGGAAACACCATATATTTT | . | TRBV4-1 | . | TRBJ1-3
CASSQERGQNEQFF | TGCGCCAGCAGCCAAGAAAGGGGCCAGAATGAGCAGTTCTTC | . | TRBV4-1 | . | TRBJ2-1
CASSWAPAGELFF | TGTGCCAGCTCCTGGGCCCCAGCCGGGGAGCTGTTTTTT | . | TRBV6-4 | . | TRBJ2-2
CAISDPIRGSSSYNEQFF | TGTGCCATCAGTGACCCTATCAGGGGCTCCAGCTCCTACAATGAGCAGTTCTTC | . | TRBV10-3 | few | TRBJ2-1
CASSSPAQGAVQDTIYF | TGTGCCAGCAGTTCCCCGGCGCAGGGGGCTGTACAAGACACCATATATTTT | TRBD1 | TRBV28 | . | TRBJ1-3
CAISDRDTEAFF | TGTGCCATCAGTGATCGGGACACTGAAGCTTTCTTT | . | TRBV10-3 | . | TRBJ1-1
CASSLAGGLSSYNEQFF | TGTGCCAGCAGCTTAGCGGGAGGCTTGAGCTCCTACAATGAGCAGTTCTTC | TRBD2 | TRBV11-3 | . | TRBJ2-1
CASSLQGQSNEKLFF | TGTGCCAGCTCACTACAGGGACAGTCTAATGAAAAACTGTTTTTT | TRBD1 | TRBV18 | . | TRBJ1-4
CASSLGAFPTYEQYF | TGTGCCAGCAGTTTAGGGGCCTTTCCAACCTACGAGCAGTACTTC | . | TRBV27 | . | TRBJ2-7
CASSIFGTGNNYGYTF | TGTGCCAGTAGTATTTTTGGGACAGGGAACAACTATGGCTACACCTTC | TRBD1 | TRBV19 | . | TRBJ1-2
CASSQPLRSRHVRGTNEKLFF | TGTGCCAGCAGCCAACCCCTCCGGTCTAGGCACGTAAGGGGCACTAATGAAAAACTGTTTTTT | . | TRBV7-6 | . | TRBJ1-4
CAWSSTSGRASEQYF | TGTGCCTGGAGCTCGACTAGCGGGAGGGCCTCCGAGCAGTACTTC | TRBD2 | TRBV30 | . | TRBJ2-7
CASSCPPGQYYEQYF | TGTGCCAGCAGCTGCCCCCCGGGACAGTACTACGAGCAGTACTTC | . | TRBV21-1 | . | TRBJ2-7
CASSLTGTGAFGANVLTF | TGTGCCAGCAGTCTAACCGGGACAGGGGCGTTTGGGGCCAACGTCCTGACTTTC | TRBD1 | TRBV25-1 | . | TRBJ2-6
CASSVGTGGGYGYTF | TGTGCCAGCAGCGTCGGGACAGGGGGCGGGTATGGCTACACCTTC | TRBD1 | TRBV7-2 | . | TRBJ1-2
CASSFRALNTEAFF | TGTGCCAGCAGTTTCAGGGCCTTGAACACTGAAGCTTTCTTT | . | TRBV28 | . | TRBJ1-1
CASSQDLASGANEQFF | TGCGCCAGCAGCCAAGATCTGGCTAGCGGGGCCAATGAGCAGTTCTTC | TRBD2 | TRBV4-3 | few | TRBJ2-1
CASSQRVEAGEQFF | TGTGCCAGCAGCCAAAGGGTCGAGGCGGGTGAGCAGTTCTTC | . | TRBV16 | once | TRBJ2-1
CASSQGLAGVPNTGELFF | TGTGCCAGCTCGCAGGGACTAGCGGGAGTTCCGAACACCGGGGAGCTGTTTTTT | TRBD2 | TRBV18 | . | TRBJ2-2
CAWRGGLAKPQRITDTQYF | TGTGCCTGGAGAGGGGGACTAGCGAAGCCCCAGAGGATTACAGATACGCAGTATTTT | TRBD2 | TRBV30 | . | TRBJ2-3
CASILNRGLSGNTIYF | TGTGCCAGCATCCTGAACAGGGGGCTCTCTGGAAACACCATATATTTT | TRBD1 | TRBV28 | . | TRBJ1-3
CASSSQTGVETQYF | TGTGCCAGCAGTTCTCAGACAGGGGTAGAGACCCAGTACTTC | TRBD1 | TRBV28 | . | TRBJ2-5
CASSLRFYNEQFF | TGTGCCAGCAGTTTGCGGTTTTACAATGAGCAGTTCTTC | . | TRBV27 | . | TRBJ2-1
CASSRIRGNTEAFF | TGTGCCAGCAGCCGGATAAGAGGGAACACTGAAGCTTTCTTT | . | TRBV27 | . | TRBJ1-1
CASNPARVTFNGYTF | TGTGCCAGTAACCCGGCCAGGGTGACTTTTAACGGCTACACCTTC | . | TRBV19 | once | TRBJ1-2
CASSYPREQFF | TGTGCCAGCAGTTACCCCAGGGAGCAGTTCTTC | . | TRBV6-2/TRBV6-3 | . | TRBJ2-1
CASSLNGLQGHGAFF | TGCGCCAGCAGCTTGAACGGGCTCCAGGGACACGGGGCTTTCTTT | . | TRBV5-1 | . | TRBJ1-1
CASRRTGSLEAFF | TGTGCCAGCAGGAGGACAGGGAGTTTGGAAGCTTTCTTT | TRBD1 | TRBV2 | . | TRBJ1-1
CASSLWRATSRGETQYF | TGTGCCAGCAGTTTATGGAGGGCTACTTCCCGGGGGGAGACCCAGTACTTC | . | TRBV28 | . | TRBJ2-5
CASSPQRDTGELFF | TGTGCCAGCTCACCACAGAGGGACACCGGGGAGCTGTTTTTT | . | TRBV18 | . | TRBJ2-2
CASSQDPSQGATEAFF | TGCGCCAGCAGCCAAGATCCCTCGCAGGGGGCGACTGAAGCTTTCTTT | TRBD1 | TRBV4-3 | once | TRBJ1-1
CASKTGDSSYGYTF | TGTGCCAGCAAAACAGGGGACAGCTCCTATGGCTACACCTTC | TRBD1 | TRBV28 | . | TRBJ1-2
CASSLHRDTNTEAFF | TGTGCCAGCAGCCTCCACCGGGACACGAACACTGAAGCTTTCTTT | . | TRBV7-9 | . | TRBJ1-1
CASSRDLTGDGGYTF | TGTGCCAGCAGCCGAGATCTAACAGGGGACGGTGGCTACACCTTC | TRBD1 | TRBV7-3 | once | TRBJ1-2
CASSQELAGGFTDTQYF | TGCGCCAGCAGCCAGGAACTAGCGGGAGGGTTCACAGATACGCAGTATTTT | TRBD2 | TRBV4-3 | . | TRBJ2-3
CASSSWFGTEMNTEAFF | TGCGCCAGCAGCTCCTGGTTTGGGACAGAGATGAACACTGAAGCTTTCTTT | TRBD1 | TRBV5-1 | . | TRBJ1-1